The following is a T cell receptor beta chain sequence with its context. This CDR3 is built from 14 residues. Germline V gene lookup returns CDR1 MDHEN and CDR2 SYDVKM. V lost 7 bases and J 3 bases, leaving 15 bases between the germline ends. This sample is part of a study of OX40 agonist ivuxolimab in advanced cancers. In the study overall: Ivuxolimab was delivered to patients intravenously every 2 weeks at doses spanning 0.01 to 10 mg/kg.

Autoimmune disease history or systemic immunosuppression led to patients being barred. Measured with immunoSEQ multiplex PCR; TCRdb has only the in-frame clones, and not every one. The sample includes about 47,000 clones, around nine tenths of them seen just once. The TCR sequence derives from an adult with an advanced solid tumor such as melanoma, head and neck, liver or kidney cancer. V and J are TRBV28 and TRBJ1-1; D is ambiguous. The sample in question was CD4+ or CD8+ T cells sorted from blood, obtained in a trial of the OX40 agonist ivuxolimab. CDR3 in amino acids: CASIPGYSHTEAFF. DNA for the CDR3: TGTGCCAGCATCCCTGGCTATAGCCACACTGAAGCTTTCTTT.